This passage covers 11 T cell receptor beta chains from one sample sequenced in a study of blood T cell repertoires in COVID-19. Only in-frame clones appear in the TCRdb table, and some are missing; sequencing was by immunoSEQ multiplex PCR. Of 200,000 to 250,000 clones listed, 65% to 85% are singletons. The sample taken for sequencing was peripheral blood. The source of these receptors is a man aged 50-60 years with active or convalescent COVID-19.

V and J are TRBV9 and TRBJ2-1; the match to TRBD2 covers 15 bases. Germline V gene lookup returns CDR1 SGDLS and CDR2 YYNGEE. The CDR3 contains 17 residues. Trimming at V came to 0 bases and at J to 3 bases, leaving 1 base not matched to a gene. Written as DNA, the CDR3 is TGTGCCAGCAGCGTAGAGGGACTAGCGGGGGGCTACAATGAGCAGTTCTTC. Protein sequence: CASSVEGLAGGYNEQFF.

The genes are TRBV28 and TRBJ2-3; TRBD2 might be the D (6 bases). Looked up from germline, CDR1 is MDHEN and CDR2 is SYDVKM. The ends were cut back, 4 bases at V and 3 bases at J, with 11 bases in the middle. This CDR3 spans 14 amino acids. The CDR3 reads CASSSAGKTDTQYF. CDR3 DNA: TGTGCCAGCAGTTCGGCGGGAAAGACAGATACGCAGTATTTT.

The chain carries TRBV4-2 and TRBJ2-3; D uncertain. V shed 4 bases and J shed 6 bases, with 8 bases lying between them. The germline V gene has CDR1 LGHNA and CDR2 YNFKEQ. The CDR3 runs to 12 residues. The CDR3 reads CASSPRVDTQYF. Written as DNA, the CDR3 is TGTGCCAGCAGCCCCCGCGTGGATACGCAGTATTTT.

The rearrangement uses TRBV7-2 and TRBJ1-1; 7 bases are shared with TRBD1. The CDR3 runs 14 residues. The V and J ends lost 4 bases and 0 bases, in that order; junction bases with no gene match: 2. Looked up from germline, CDR1 is SGHTA and CDR2 is FQGNSA. The CDR3 sequence is CASSWGQLNTEAFF. For the CDR3, the DNA is TGTGCCAGCAGCTGGGGACAGCTGAACACTGAAGCTTTCTTT.

This chain links TRBV7-2 with TRBJ2-5, with 8 nucleotides matching TRBD2. From germline, CDR1 is SGHTA and CDR2 FQGNSA. The CDR3 contains 16 residues. V lost 3 bases and J lost 1; bases outside the gene matches: 7. The CDR3 sequence: CASSLSSGGAQETQYF. The CDR3 nucleotides read TGTGCCAGCAGCTTGTCTTCCGGGGGGGCCCAAGAGACCCAGTACTTC.

The chain links TRBV5-6 to TRBJ1-4; TRBD1 matches 9 bases. Trimming at V came to 4 bases and at J to 4 bases, leaving 5 bases not matched to a gene. Looked up from germline, CDR1 is SGHDT and CDR2 is YYEEEE. The CDR3 totals 15 residues. In nucleotides, the CDR3 is TGTGCCAGCAGCACGGGGACAGGGCTTAATGAAAAACTGTTTTTT. It translates to CASSTGTGLNEKLFF.

The chain recombines TRBV10-2 with TRBJ1-6, with 10 bases aligning to TRBD1. Germline lookup yields CDR1 WSHSY and CDR2 SAAADI. The CDR3 extends over 14 amino acids. The trim removed 8 bases at V and 9 bases at J, leaving 7 bases unmatched. CDR3 DNA sequence: TGCGCCAGCGGACGACAGGGGGCATCTTCACCCCTCCACTTT. Protein sequence: CASGRQGASSPLHF.

The chain joins TRBV24-1 to TRBJ1-2; D perhaps matches TRBD1 (5 bases). V lost 2 bases, J lost 7 bases, and 13 bases lay in between. Germline-derived CDR1 and CDR2 are KGHDR and SFDVKD. This CDR3 has 14 residues. CDR3 coding DNA: TGTGCCACCAGTGATTGGGGCCTGGAGGGTGGCTACACCTTC. This translates into CATSDWGLEGGYTF.

The chain joins TRBV3-1 (or the pseudogene TRBV3-2) to TRBJ1-1, with D perhaps TRBD1 (5 bases). The germline V gene encodes CDR1 LGHDT and CDR2 YNNKEL (reference sequence). The CDR3 is 14 amino acids. Trimming took off 8 bases at V and 4 bases at J, with 17 bases between the two ends. CDR3 in amino acids: CASSLPSGRTEAFF. The CDR3 DNA sequence: TGTGCCAGCTCCCTTCCTTCAGGGCGCACTGAAGCTTTCTTT.

This chain joins TRBV28 and TRBJ1-5; D possibly corresponds to TRBD1 (5 bases). Germline V CDR1 and CDR2: MDHEN, SYDVKM. V lost 5 bases and J 4 bases, leaving 15 bases between the germline ends. The CDR3 is made up of 15 amino acids. Here the CDR3 reads CASSLGGPLNQPQHF. The CDR3 bases are TGTGCCAGCAGTCTGGGGGGTCCGCTTAATCAGCCCCAGCATTTT.

There are a few counts of this clone. The chain employs TRBV29-1 and TRBJ2-7; 10 nucleotides line up with TRBD1. Germline V gene lookup returns CDR1 SQVTM and CDR2 ANQGSEA. The CDR3 is made up of 11 amino acids. CDR3 DNA: TGCAGTTCCGGGACAGGGGCCGAGCAGTACTTC. It yields the protein CSSGTGAEQYF.